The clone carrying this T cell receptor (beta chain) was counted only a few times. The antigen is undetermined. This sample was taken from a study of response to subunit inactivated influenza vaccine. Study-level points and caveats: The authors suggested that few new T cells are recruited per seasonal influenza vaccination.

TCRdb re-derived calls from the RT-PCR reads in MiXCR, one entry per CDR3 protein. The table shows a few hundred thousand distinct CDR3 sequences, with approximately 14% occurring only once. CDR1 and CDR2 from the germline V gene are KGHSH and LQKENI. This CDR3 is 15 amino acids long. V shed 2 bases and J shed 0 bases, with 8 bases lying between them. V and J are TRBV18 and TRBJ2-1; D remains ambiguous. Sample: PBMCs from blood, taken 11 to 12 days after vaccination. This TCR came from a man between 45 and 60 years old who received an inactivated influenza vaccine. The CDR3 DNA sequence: TGTGCCAGCTCACCATGGGTTAGCTCCTACAATGAGCAGTTCTTC. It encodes CASSPWVSSYNEQFF.